This TCR beta chain was observed in a study of blood T cells in healthy people across ages. Study background: About one barcoded TCR beta cDNA was captured per two T cells.

With V trimmed by 7 bases and J by 4 bases, 7 bases remained unmatched. This CDR3 has 13 amino acids. CDR1 is DFQATT and CDR2 is SNEGSKA in the germline V gene (reference sequence). Using a J-beta primer mix together with a sample-barcoded 5' primer, a second PCR was run for about 7 to 12 cycles. TCRdb re-analysed the 5' RACE reads in MiXCR, keeping a single row per CDR3 protein. Seen here are approximately 670,000 distinct CDR3 sequences, over 40% observed once, and the top ten hold around 30%. This TCR derives from a man older than 75 in good health. Sequenced: blood. The chain is built from TRBV20-1 and TRBJ2-5; 9 bases agree with TRBD1. The CDR3 nucleotides are TGCAGTGGATACGCGGACAGGGGAGAGACCCAGTACTTC. The encoded protein is CSGYADRGETQYF.